The clone carrying this T cell receptor beta chain showed up just a few times. These data originate in a study of T cells after yellow fever vaccination. This CDR3 has 14 amino acids. Between the trimmed V and J ends, which lost 4 bases and 2 bases, there was a span of 12 bases. Germline CDR1 reads LGHDT; CDR2 reads YNNKEL (reference sequence). MiXCR was run by TCRdb on the 5' RACE reads, yielding one entry per CDR3 protein. The sample lists more than 200,000 distinct CDR3 sequences; roughly 4% were seen once. The TCR comes from a man aged 18 to 29 who received the YFV17D yellow fever vaccine. The sequenced sample was PBMCs, obtained 15 days after the yellow fever booster vaccination. The chain is built from TRBV3-1 and TRBJ2-7; D gene unclear. This chain's CDR3 is CASSPGSGPYEQYF. CDR3 nucleotide sequence: TGTGCCAGCAGCCCCGGGTCCGGGCCCTACGAGCAGTACTTC.